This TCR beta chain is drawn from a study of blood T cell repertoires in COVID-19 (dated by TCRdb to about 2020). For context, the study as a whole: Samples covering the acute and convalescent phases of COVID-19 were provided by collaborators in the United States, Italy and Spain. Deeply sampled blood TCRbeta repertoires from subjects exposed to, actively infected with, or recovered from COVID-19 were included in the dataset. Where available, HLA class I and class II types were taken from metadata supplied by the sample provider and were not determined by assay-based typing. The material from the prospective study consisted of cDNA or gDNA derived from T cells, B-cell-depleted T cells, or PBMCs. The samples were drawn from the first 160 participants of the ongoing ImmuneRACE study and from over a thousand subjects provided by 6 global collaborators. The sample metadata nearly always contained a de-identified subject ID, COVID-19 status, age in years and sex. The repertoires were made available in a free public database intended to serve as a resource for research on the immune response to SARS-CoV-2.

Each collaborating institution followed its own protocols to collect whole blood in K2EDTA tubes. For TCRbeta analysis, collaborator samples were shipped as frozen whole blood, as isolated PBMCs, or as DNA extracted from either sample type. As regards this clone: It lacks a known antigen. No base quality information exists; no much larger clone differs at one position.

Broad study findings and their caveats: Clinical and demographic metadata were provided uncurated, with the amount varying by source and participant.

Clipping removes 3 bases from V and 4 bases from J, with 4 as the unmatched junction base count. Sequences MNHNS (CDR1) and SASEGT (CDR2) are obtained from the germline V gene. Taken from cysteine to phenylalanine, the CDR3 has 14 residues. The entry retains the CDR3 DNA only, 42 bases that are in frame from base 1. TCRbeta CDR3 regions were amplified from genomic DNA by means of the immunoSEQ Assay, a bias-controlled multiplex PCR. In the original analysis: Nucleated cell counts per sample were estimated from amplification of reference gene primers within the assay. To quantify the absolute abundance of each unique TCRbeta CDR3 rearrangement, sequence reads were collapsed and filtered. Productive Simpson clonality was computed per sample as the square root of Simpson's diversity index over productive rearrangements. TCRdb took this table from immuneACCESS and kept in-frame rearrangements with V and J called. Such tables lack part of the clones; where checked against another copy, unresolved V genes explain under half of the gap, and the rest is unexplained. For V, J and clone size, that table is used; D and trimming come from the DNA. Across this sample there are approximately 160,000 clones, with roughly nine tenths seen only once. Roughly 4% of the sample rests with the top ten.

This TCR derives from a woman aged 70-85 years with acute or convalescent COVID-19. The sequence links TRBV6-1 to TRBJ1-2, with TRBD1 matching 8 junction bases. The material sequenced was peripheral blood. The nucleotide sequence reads TGTGCCAGCAGTGATTACGACAGGGGCTATGGCTACACCTTC. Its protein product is CASSDYDRGYGYTF.